Included here is one T cell receptor beta chain sequence, with context. The specificity of this receptor is unknown. It has no much larger one-base neighbor in the sample; base qualities were not kept. Ficoll-Paque density gradient centrifugation was used to isolate PBMCs. The sample originates from a study of T-cell memory formation after mild COVID-19 (dated by TCRdb to about 2021). Study-level background: Most TCR sequence clusters were specific to one of the two donors. Longitudinal TCRalpha and TCRbeta repertoire sequencing tracked T-cell clones expanding and contracting after mild COVID-19 in a couple of donors. The cohort was made up of two young adult volunteers, one female and one male, who were previously healthy.

The V and J ends are trimmed by 1 base and 7 bases, leaving 16 bases between them. Including cysteine and phenylalanine, the CDR3 has 15 amino acids. This entry keeps only the CDR3 DNA: 45 bases, framed from base 1. The germline V gene yields SGHTA for CDR1 and FQGNSA for CDR2. The investigation overall reported the following: The study covered only a couple of mild cases, and larger cohorts including severe cases with pre-infection samples were considered necessary. Contracting CD4+ clones were located mainly in the CM and EM memory subsets, whereas CD8+ clones were found to be enriched in EMRA. Clones contracting from day 15 to 85 had balanced CD4/CD8 phenotypes, while a second wave expanding from day 15 to 37 was biased towards CD4+. SARS-CoV-2 specificity of the second-wave clones peaking on day 37 was not confirmed. The detection of some responding clones in pre-infection memory suggests that pre-existing cross-reactive memory T cells joined the SARS-CoV-2 response.

Sequencing took place on an Illumina NovaSeq 6000. TCRalpha and TCRbeta cDNA libraries were built by 5'RACE with constant-segment primers, adding sample barcodes and unique molecular identifiers. Trizol reagent was used to extract RNA from every sample. Amplification of the libraries took two PCR steps, and the second step added a second sample barcode plus Illumina TruSeq adapters. Sequencing of the libraries was done on an Illumina NovaSeq, producing 2 x 150 bp paired-end reads. The original pipeline was this. With migec v1.2.7, reads were demultiplexed and then collapsed into UMI-guided consensus sequences. With mixcr v2.1.11, UMI consensuses were aligned to TRA and TRB V and J templates and assembled into clonotypes. Clonotypes were classified as expanded or contracted when called significant by both edgeR and NoisET, with noise models trained on biological replicates. For edgeR calls, the thresholds were a false discovery rate-adjusted p below 0.01 and a log2 fold-change of 1. As an exploratory analysis of dynamics, max-normalized trajectories of the 1000 most abundant clonotypes were examined with PCA combined with hierarchical clustering. Separately sequenced CD4+ and CD8+ repertoires were used to assign the CD4 or CD8 phenotype of responding clones. The public reads were run again by TCRdb, first through fastp at Q25 and then through MiXCR, and only productive beta chains were kept. Rows with a matching CDR3 protein are joined into one entry that keeps the most common DNA and genes. TCRdb's processing, not the authors' own work, is the source of the V and J calls. This sample lists approximately 410,000 distinct CDR3 sequences; less than 25% were detected once. The ten top clones hold around 12% of the sample.

The sample comprised PBMCs or a T cell subset sorted from them (not recorded which). The chain uses TRBV7-2 and TRBJ2-5; the D gene is perhaps TRBD1, on 5 matching bases. The receptor comes from an adult woman who had mild COVID-19 (a few samples of this study predate the infection). The sample titles of this study are shuffled in the database, so cell type and time point are left out; the donor was told from shared clones. The CDR3 has the sequence CASSLVGAARGTQYF. The sequence in DNA is TGTGCCAGCAGCTTAGTTGGGGCAGCAAGAGGGACCCAGTACTTC.